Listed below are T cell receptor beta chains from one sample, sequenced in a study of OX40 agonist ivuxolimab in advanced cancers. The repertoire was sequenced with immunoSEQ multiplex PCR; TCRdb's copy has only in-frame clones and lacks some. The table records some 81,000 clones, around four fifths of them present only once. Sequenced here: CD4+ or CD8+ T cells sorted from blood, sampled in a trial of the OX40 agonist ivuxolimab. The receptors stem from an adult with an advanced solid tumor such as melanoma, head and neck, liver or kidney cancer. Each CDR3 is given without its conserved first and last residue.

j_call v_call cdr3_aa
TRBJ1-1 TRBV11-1 ASSLLGGEAF
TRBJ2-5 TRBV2 ASSEVQGGRETQY
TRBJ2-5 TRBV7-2 ASSLVAASGETQY
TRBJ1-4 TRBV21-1 ASTVVDKAHEKLF
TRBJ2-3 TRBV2 ASGLSGGAADTQY
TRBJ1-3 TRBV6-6 ASSYSTLSGNTIY
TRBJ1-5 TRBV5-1 ASSLTVDQPQH
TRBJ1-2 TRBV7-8 ASSSTMGGYT
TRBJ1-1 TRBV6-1 ASSEQTGSTVNTEAF
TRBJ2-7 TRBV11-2 ASSLEEAGGTYEQY
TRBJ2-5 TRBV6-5 ASSYSGRDGTQY
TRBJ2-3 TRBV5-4 ASSAPSSTDTQY
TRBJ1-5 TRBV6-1 ASNLGGNQPQH
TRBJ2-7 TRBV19 ASSIAATSGGFTYEQY
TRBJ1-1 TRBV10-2 ASSDMGLTEAF
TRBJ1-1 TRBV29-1 SFVGGREGAF
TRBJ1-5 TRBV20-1 SARLGQPQH
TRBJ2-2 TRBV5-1 ASSLASAYANTGELF
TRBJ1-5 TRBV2 ASSDRAGGSNQPQH
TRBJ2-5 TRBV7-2 ASSLAGGGETQY
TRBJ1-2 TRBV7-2 ASSFAGYGYT
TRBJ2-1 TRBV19 ASSRGGSGVNEQF
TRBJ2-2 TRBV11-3 ASSPGGVANTGELF
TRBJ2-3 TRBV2 ASSEDGRSTDTQY
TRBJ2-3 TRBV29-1 SVASGSSTDTQY
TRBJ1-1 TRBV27 ASSQNTGSLNTEAF
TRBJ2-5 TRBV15 ATSRDMTRQETQY
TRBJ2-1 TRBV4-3 ASSRRQGGDNEQF
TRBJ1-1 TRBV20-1 SPGGVTEAF
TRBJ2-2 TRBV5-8 ASSTRDRGAGELF
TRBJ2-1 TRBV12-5 ASGQGVGYNEQF
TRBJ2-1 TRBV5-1 ASSLSGRSDEQF
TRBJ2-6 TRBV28 ASSSDLLSSGANVLT
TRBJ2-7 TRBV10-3 AIRDRAYEQY
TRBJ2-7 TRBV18 ASSLYTTGSYEQY
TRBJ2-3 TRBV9 ASSVDGTYTTSTDTQY
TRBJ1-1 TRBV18 ASSLGGTGNTEAF
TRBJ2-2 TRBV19 ASSEGQGRRGTGELF
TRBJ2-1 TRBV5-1 ASSLWNRNNEQF
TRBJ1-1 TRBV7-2 ASGTEAF
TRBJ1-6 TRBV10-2 ASSVSSYNSPLH
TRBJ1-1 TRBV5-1 ASSLVGGPMNTEAF
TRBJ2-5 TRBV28 ASSHPISKETQY
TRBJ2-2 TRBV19 ASTRDTSTGELF
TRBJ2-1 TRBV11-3 ASSLEHNEQF
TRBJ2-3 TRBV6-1 ASSDIGQVVNTQY
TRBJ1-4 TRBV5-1 ASSPGATNEKLF
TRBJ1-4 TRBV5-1 ASSSGRGLWSNEKLF
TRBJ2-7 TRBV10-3 AIPGPREQY
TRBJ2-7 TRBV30 AWSTGLDYEQY
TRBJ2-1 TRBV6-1 ASSEDTSGSYNEQF
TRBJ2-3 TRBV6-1 ASSEGEETDTQY
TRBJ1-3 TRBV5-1 ASSVTGGTNTIY
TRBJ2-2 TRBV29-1 SVEAAGGPGELF